This T cell receptor (beta chain) is drawn from a study of T cell repertoires in cytomegalovirus infection (dated by TCRdb to 2018 to 2020). Looking at the study overall: Because public TCR beta signatures pointed to carriage of CMV infection together with the matching HLA type, the HLA type of each donor mattered for the analysis. Points the paper makes about the study in general: In the ex vivo response, HLA-C-restricted CMV-specific TCR beta clonotypes were dominant, and in two of eight donors the single most frequent clonotype came from this HLA-C-restricted group. In both this cohort and an independent cohort of over 350 donors, the cumulative frequency of public TCR beta family members distinguished carriers of CMV infection plus the relevant HLA type.

Sequencing used an Illumina HiSeq 1500. TCRdb cleaned the public reads at Q25 with fastp, built clones with MiXCR and kept in-frame beta chains. Rows merge per CDR3 protein into single entries with the most common DNA and genes. For this sample the table gives 150,000 to 200,000 distinct CDR3 sequences, of which around an eighth were detected only once. Roughly 30% of the sample lies in the top ten. The CDR3 contains 14 residues, cysteine and phenylalanine counted. Left in the record is the CDR3 DNA by itself, 42 bases read in frame from the first base. From V the trimming removes 6 bases and from J it removes 1 base, while the gene matches leave 2 bases of the junction unaccounted for. CDR1 and CDR2 were assigned from the germline V gene as MDHEN and SYDVKM. This clonotype came up many times. It has no known antigen specificity. No clone much larger than this one lies a single base away; base qualities are absent.

The TCR originated in a human donor in good health (CMV status not recorded). Some clones in this sample may be carry-over from other donors' samples. The source material was PBMCs. The chain links TRBV28 with TRBJ2-4, with 8 junctional bases fitting TRBD2. The nucleotide sequence is TGTGCCAGCAGGTCGGGGGGGGCCAAAAACATTCAGTACTTC. This translates into CASRSGGAKNIQYF.